A single sample is the source of the 28 T cell receptor beta chains below, sequenced in a study of blood T cell repertoires in COVID-19. Generated by immunoSEQ multiplex PCR, the TCRdb table keeps only in-frame clones and is missing some. The table has around 450,000 clones, more than 85% seen once. The sample was peripheral blood. These receptors were taken from a woman under 40 with acute or convalescent COVID-19.

This clone was seen a single time. The chain combines TRBV18 with TRBJ2-7; D is perhaps TRBD1 (5 bases). The CDR3 extends over 13 amino acids. Trimming removed 6 bases at V and 1 base at J, with 10 bases between. Germline V gives CDR1 KGHSH, CDR2 LQKENI. The CDR3 protein is CASSQGQSYEQYF. The CDR3 coding sequence is TGTGCCAGCTCCCAGGGCCAATCCTACGAGCAGTACTTC.

The chain recombines TRBV27 with TRBJ2-2, with 8 positions matching TRBD1. J was trimmed by 6 bases and V by 4 bases; bases with no gene match: 10. There are 16 residues in the CDR3. CDR1 is MNHEY and CDR2 is SMNVEV in the germline V gene (reference sequence). CDR3 DNA sequence: TGTGCCAGCAGTTCCGACAGGGGTGGATTTCCCGGGGAGCTGTTTTTT. As protein: CASSSDRGGFPGELFF.

The chain has TRBV4-2 and TRBJ2-7, with D tentatively TRBD2 (6 bases). The CDR3 consists of 13 residues. Deletions cut 1 base from V and 9 bases from J, with 13 bases between. The germline V gene encodes CDR1 LGHNA and CDR2 YNFKEQ. The CDR3 DNA reads as TGTGCCAGCAGCCAAGTGCCGGGGGACGTGCAGTACTTC. Its translation is CASSQVPGDVQYF.

V gene TRBV13 combines with J gene TRBJ1-2; D is perhaps TRBD1 (5 bases). The V end lost 3 bases, the J end lost 3 bases, and 14 bases lay between the germline ends. CDR3 length: 15 amino acids. CDR1 PRHDT and CDR2 FYEKMQ come from the germline V gene (reference sequence). The CDR3 sequence is CASSFRNEGDYGYTF. The CDR3 DNA is TGTGCCAGCAGCTTTAGGAACGAAGGGGACTATGGCTACACCTTC.

The chain recombines TRBV5-1 with TRBJ2-4, with D hard to call. Germline CDR1 is SGHRS and CDR2 is YFSETQ. This CDR3 has 15 residues. Trimming took off 0 bases at V and 1 base at J, with 8 bases between the two ends. The CDR3 here is CASSLGSVAKNIQYF. The CDR3 DNA reads TGCGCCAGCAGCTTGGGAAGCGTGGCCAAAAACATTCAGTACTTC.

The V call is TRBV24-1, the J call TRBJ2-3, with 9 bases that match TRBD1. Unmatched junction bases numbered 6, after V lost 4 bases and J lost 2 bases. The CDR3 is 16 residues long. CDR1 KGHDR and CDR2 SFDVKD come from the germline V gene. CDR3 region: CATSESGTGHTDTQYF. The CDR3 coding sequence is TGTGCCACCAGTGAATCCGGGACAGGGCACACAGATACGCAGTATTTT.

This rearrangement joins TRBV18 to TRBJ2-5; 11 nucleotides line up with TRBD2. This CDR3 has 15 residues. The germline CDR1 and CDR2 sequences are KGHSH and LQKENI. Losses at the gene ends were 3 bases for V and 1 base for J; bases not matched to a gene: 1. CDR3 in DNA: TGTGCCAGCTCACCGCTAGCGGGGGGCCAAGAGACCCAGTACTTC. Its protein product is CASSPLAGGQETQYF.

CDR3 amino acids: CANHRVELFF. For the CDR3, the DNA is TGTGCCAACCACAGGGTGGAACTGTTTTTT. The gene calls are TRBV5-6 and TRBJ1-4, with D possibly TRBD1 on 6 matching bases. Germline V CDR1 and CDR2: SGHDT, YYEEEE. V was trimmed by 9 bases and J by 12 bases, leaving 12 bases between them. The CDR3 is 10 residues long.

This clone showed up just once. The V gene is TRBV24-1, the J gene TRBJ2-1; 7 bases match TRBD1. The ends lost 6 bases at V and 3 bases at J; junction bases unmatched: 4. Looked up from germline, CDR1 is KGHDR and CDR2 is SFDVKD. CDR3 length: 14 residues. The CDR3 region has the DNA TGTGCCACCAGTAGGGCAGGGGGCTACAATGAGCAGTTCTTC. Its protein product is CATSRAGGYNEQFF.

The V call is TRBV29-1, the J call TRBJ2-3, with D hard to call. V lost 4 bases and J 2 bases, leaving 10 bases between the germline ends. Germline values: CDR1 SQVTM, CDR2 ANQGSEA. The CDR3 totals 13 residues. The CDR3 DNA sequence: TGCAGCGTTGGACTGAAACACACAGATACGCAGTATTTT. Protein: CSVGLKHTDTQYF.

This clone occurred a few times. The chain couples TRBV6-6 to TRBJ1-6; the match to TRBD1 covers 7 bases. V was pared by 8 bases and J by 7 bases, with 5 bases of the junction left unmatched. In germline, CDR1 is MNHNY, CDR2 SVGAGI (reference sequence). The CDR3 totals 13 residues. CDR3 amino acids: CASEWDSNSPLHF. The CDR3 coding sequence is TGTGCCAGCGAATGGGACAGCAATTCACCCCTCCACTTT.

V gene TRBV5-1 combines with J gene TRBJ2-2; 9 positions agree with TRBD1. The CDR3 contains 16 residues. Looked up from germline, CDR1 is SGHRS and CDR2 is YFSETQ. V shed 4 bases and J 4 bases; nucleotides not matched to a gene: 8. The CDR3 spells CASSGTGGVVTGELFF. The CDR3 region has the DNA TGCGCCAGCAGCGGAACAGGGGGCGTCGTCACCGGGGAGCTGTTTTTT.

The genes are TRBV6-5 and TRBJ2-7; 10 positions match TRBD1. The V and J ends lost 8 bases and 2 bases, in that order; junction bases with no gene match: 9. The CDR3 extends over 15 amino acids. Germline-derived CDR1 and CDR2 are MNHEY and SVGAGI. This CDR3 is CASRNGQGGTYEQYF. The CDR3 DNA follows: TGTGCCAGCCGGAATGGACAGGGGGGGACCTACGAGCAGTACTTC.

The chain carries TRBV9 and TRBJ2-1, with TRBD2 matching 12 bases. This CDR3 is 17 amino acids long. The V segment lost 3 bases and the J segment 0 bases; nucleotides outside the gene matches: 4. Germline CDR1 reads SGDLS; CDR2 reads YYNGEE. CDR3 region: CASSAKLAGGSYNEQFF. The CDR3 coding sequence is TGTGCCAGCAGCGCGAAACTAGCGGGGGGCTCCTACAATGAGCAGTTCTTC.

The rearrangement joins TRBV5-4 to TRBJ1-3, with D uncertain. Germline V lookup: CDR1 SGHNT, CDR2 YYREEE (reference sequence). This CDR3 is built from 11 residues. The CDR3, as DNA: TGTGCTACGAGTACTGGAAACACCATATATTTT. Translating it yields CATSTGNTIYF.

This sequence joins TRBV7-9 and TRBJ1-2; D might be TRBD1 (5 bases). This CDR3 comprises 14 residues. V was pared by 5 bases and J by 7 bases, with 17 bases between. CDR1 is SEHNR, CDR2 FQNEAQ, per germline (reference sequence). CDR3 protein: CASSLRGVGGGYTF. The DNA of the CDR3 is TGTGCCAGCAGCCTAAGGGGCGTCGGTGGTGGCTACACCTTC.

The rearrangement joins TRBV20-1 to TRBJ1-5, with D tentatively TRBD1 (5 bases). Germline V gene lookup returns CDR1 DFQATT and CDR2 SNEGSKA (reference sequence). V lost 3 bases to trimming and J lost 3 bases, with 9 bases between them. This CDR3 has 13 residues. The CDR3 here is CSASSRDNQPQHF. For the CDR3, the DNA is TGCAGTGCTAGTTCCAGGGACAATCAGCCCCAGCATTTT.

Turning to this clone: The germline gene is not matched at one end of the junction; a read error may be the cause. The chain employs TRBV4-2 and TRBJ2-4; 7 positions match TRBD2. Germline V gives CDR1 LGHNA, CDR2 YNFKEQ. The CDR3 totals 15 residues. CDR3 DNA sequence: TGTGCCAGCAGCCAGTTCTCTAGCGGCGCCGCGACGAGCACTTTC. Encoded protein: CASSQFSSGAATSTF.

This chain uses TRBV28 with TRBJ2-6; D not certain. The germline V gene has CDR1 MDHEN and CDR2 SYDVKM. Deletions cut 5 bases from V and 2 bases from J, with 10 bases between. The CDR3 is 15 residues long. The CDR3 region has the DNA TGTGCCAGCAGTCCCGCCGCGGCTGGGGCCAACGTCCTGACTTTC. It specifies CASSPAAAGANVLTF.

This clone was detected once. The chain uses TRBV30 and TRBJ1-6; D call uncertain. Germline V gene data show CDR1 as GTSNPN and CDR2 as SVGIG (reference sequence). CDR3 size: 13 residues. V was clipped by 3 bases and J by 2 bases, with 5 bases between them. CDR3 DNA sequence: TGTGCCTGGAGCCCGGCCTATAATTCACCCCTCCACTTT. It codes for CAWSPAYNSPLHF.

The rearrangement uses TRBV6-5 and TRBJ1-6; 7 bases fit TRBD1. Germline CDR1 reads MNHEY; CDR2 reads SVGAGI. The V gene end was trimmed by 10 bases and the J gene end by 5 bases; junction bases not matched to a gene: 5. The CDR3 loop spans 13 amino acids. The CDR3: CANAGGHNSPLHF. The CDR3 nucleotides are TGTGCCAACGCAGGGGGGCATAATTCACCCCTCCACTTT.

The chain uses TRBV21-1 and TRBJ2-7; the D segment call TRBD2 is taken from the table without a DNA check. TRBV21-1 corresponds to a pseudogene. This CDR3 is 14 amino acids long. CDR3 nucleotide sequence: TGTGCCAGCGCCGGCTTGGCGGGGGCCTACGAGCAGTACTTC. Its protein product is CASAGLAGAYEQYF.

V is TRBV5-4 and J is TRBJ2-1; 10 bases line up with TRBD2. The germline V gene has CDR1 SGHNT and CDR2 YYREEE (reference sequence). The CDR3 is made up of 15 amino acids. V was pared by 6 bases and J by 3 bases, with 6 bases of the junction left unmatched. CDR3 bases: TGTGCCAGCAACCTACTAGCGGGAAGCTACAATGAGCAGTTCTTC. This gives the protein CASNLLAGSYNEQFF.

The chain recombines TRBV9 with TRBJ2-3; 13 nucleotides line up with TRBD2. Germline V gene data show CDR1 as SGDLS and CDR2 as YYNGEE. The V and J ends lost 5 bases and 8 bases, in that order; junction bases with no gene match: 11. This CDR3 has 16 residues. CDR3: CASSDAGTSGIFTQYF. Here the CDR3 DNA reads TGTGCCAGCAGTGACGCCGGGACTAGCGGGATTTTTACGCAGTATTTT. The entire variable domain, with the rest obtained from reference TRBV9 and TRBJ2-3, is as follows: DSGVTQTPKHLITATGQRVTLRCSPRSGDLSVYWYQQSLDQGLQFLIQYYNGEERAKGNILERFSAQQFPDLHSELNLSSLELGDSALYFCASSDAGTSGIFTQYFGPGTRLTVL.

This sequence joins TRBV11-2 and TRBJ2-7; 8 nucleotides align to TRBD2. The V gene end was trimmed by 4 bases and the J gene end by 3 bases; junction bases not matched to a gene: 8. Germline lookup yields CDR1 SGHAT and CDR2 FQNNGV. This CDR3 contains 15 residues. The DNA for the CDR3 is TGTGCCAGCAGCTCCATTAAGCGGGAGCACTACGAGCAGTACTTC. Its protein is CASSSIKREHYEQYF.

The sample holds one count of this clone. The chain links TRBV7-2 to TRBJ2-2, with D tentatively TRBD1 (6 bases). The length of the CDR3 is 15 residues. V was clipped by 4 bases and J by 4 bases, with 13 bases between them. Germline CDR1 and CDR2: SGHTA and FQGNSA. The CDR3 DNA reads as TGTGCCAGCAGCTCGCTACAGGGAAGCACCGGGGAGCTGTTTTTT. Translating gives CASSSLQGSTGELFF.

The rearrangement uses TRBV5-1 and TRBJ1-1; D not resolved. From germline, CDR1 is SGHRS and CDR2 YFSETQ. V dropped 3 bases and J dropped 1 base, with 7 bases sitting between them. This CDR3 has 13 residues. The chain's CDR3 is CASSWAGNTEAFF. The CDR3 nucleotides read TGCGCCAGCAGCTGGGCAGGGAACACTGAAGCTTTCTTT. The variable domain in full, with the rest retrieved from reference TRBV5-1 and TRBJ1-1, is KAGVTQTPRYLIKTRGQQVTLSCSPISGHRSVSWYQQTPGQGLQFLFEYFSETQRNKGNFPGRFSGRQFSNSRSEMNVSTLELGDSALYLCASSWAGNTEAFFGQGTRLTVV.

V usage is TRBV2 and J usage is TRBJ1-3; D possibly corresponds to TRBD1 (5 bases). There are 13 residues in the CDR3. Germline lookup yields CDR1 SNHLY and CDR2 FYNNEI. Trimming stripped 8 bases from V and 0 bases from J, with 8 bases between. The CDR3, as DNA: TGTGCCAGCGGACAAGTCTCTGGAAACACCATATATTTT. Translating gives CASGQVSGNTIYF.